This T cell receptor beta chain was retrieved from a study of blood T cells in healthy people across ages. Study context: With template switching, about one barcoded beta molecule was captured per two T cells.

Study-wide results and limits: Long-lived and aged donors differed, with more naive CD4+ cells and higher diversity in the long-lived.

The table lists this clonotype with a few counts. What it binds is not known. A J-beta primer mix and a sample-barcoded 5' primer were used in a second PCR of about 7 to 12 cycles. One entry per CDR3 protein results from TCRdb running MiXCR on the 5' RACE reads. The data show 850,000 to 1,000,000 distinct CDR3 sequences, with 48% seen just once and roughly 13% held by the top ten. This CDR3 is built from 14 residues. The TCR sequence derives from a man aged 25-45 years in good health. This chain links TRBV12-2 with TRBJ2-1; TRBD2, the table's D call, lacks a check against the DNA. TRBV12-2 is given as a pseudogene. Sample: blood. The CDR3 DNA sequence: TGTGCAAGTCGCCTTTTGAGGGCCTTCAATGAGCAGTTCTTC. Translated: CASRLLRAFNEQFF.